This TCR beta chain was identified during a study of immune evolution from preneoplasia to lung adenocarcinoma (dated by TCRdb to the early 2020s). Context from the whole study: No AAH lesions showed HLA loss of heterozygosity, compared with roughly 7.1% of AIS, approximately 15% of MIA and roughly a third of ADC lesions. Resected precursor lesions (AAH, AIS, MIA) and invasive adenocarcinomas were compared with paired morphologically normal lung tissue. The study profiled immune contexture across lung adenocarcinoma precursors and invasive adenocarcinoma using immune gene expression, TCR sequencing and multiplex immunofluorescence. POLYSOLVER was used to infer class I HLA alleles from exome data, and LOHHLA was used to detect allele-specific HLA loss. The TCR sequencing data were obtained from about 47 patients. The overall cohort comprised 53 patients with pulmonary nodules who underwent surgical resection. The study reported that about a hundred samples were used for TCR sequencing. The immune data were integrated with whole exome sequencing and methylation data from the same cohort of nodules. The sample size depended on which specimens were available, not on a prior power calculation. What the work shows at the level of the full study, not this receptor alone: Because all patients came from Japan and China, whether the findings apply to Western populations was uncertain. The highest top T cell clone frequencies were observed in normal lung, and a progressive decrease in top T cell clone frequencies appeared to occur from AAH through AIS, MIA and invasive adenocarcinoma. The highest clonality was observed in normal lung, whereas higher T cell density and diversity but lower clonality appeared to be present in later-stage lesions. The highest T cell clonality was observed in KRAS-mutant nodules compared with EGFR-mutant or double wild-type lesions. The findings were based on association rather than direct causation, and larger cohorts with long-term follow-up and longitudinal biopsies were deemed needed.

Taken from cysteine to phenylalanine, the CDR3 has 15 residues. The kept DNA is CDR3 alone, 45 bases in frame from the first base. CDR1 and CDR2 are read off the germline V gene as SGHDN and FVKESK. V is trimmed back by 4 bases and J by 4 bases, and the junction contains 6 bases that no gene match accounts for. On this clone itself: Its target antigen remains unknown. No much larger clonotype is one base removed from it; base qualities were not supplied.

The patients had resection in Japan or China between about 2014 and 2018. Histologic diagnosis of each case was confirmed independently by two lung cancer pathologists on H&E slides. Macro-dissection after pathologic assessment enriched premalignant or tumor cells for nucleic acid extraction. The AllPrep DNA/RNA FFPE Kit was used to isolate DNA from FFPE tissue. The immunoSEQ hsTCRbeta Kit was used to sequence TCR beta CDR3 regions from DNA. Per the authors' processing: TCR sequencing data were analysed with the ImmunoSEQ Analyzer. T cell clonality was defined as 1 minus Pielou's evenness, calculated on productive rearrangements. The inverse Simpson index, applied to productive templates, was used to measure T cell diversity. T cell density was expressed as TCR beta template counts normalized to usable DNA, with usable DNA estimated by amplifying and sequencing housekeeping genes. Two-sided Kruskal-Wallis tests were used to compare TCR metrics between histologic stages. TCRdb holds this immuneACCESS table with in-frame rearrangements only. Some clones are missing; in checked studies, unresolved V genes explain under half, and the rest has no known cause. For V, J and clone size, that table is used; D and trimming come from the DNA. Within this sample are over 3,500 clones, with around 76% of them counted one time only. Around 15% of the sample comes from the top ten.

The V and J genes are TRBV14 and TRBJ2-3, with 9 junctional bases fitting TRBD2. This receptor was identified in a person in their 70s with invasive lung adenocarcinoma. Some clones in this sample may be carry-over from other donors' samples. Sequenced: FFPE invasive lung adenocarcinoma tissue. Sample cell subset or site, as interpreted from the label and publication: frankly invasive lung adenocarcinoma (ADC). The CDR3 corresponds to CASSPAGGRADTQYF. The DNA reads TGTGCCAGCAGCCCGGCGGGGGGGCGGGCAGATACGCAGTATTTT.